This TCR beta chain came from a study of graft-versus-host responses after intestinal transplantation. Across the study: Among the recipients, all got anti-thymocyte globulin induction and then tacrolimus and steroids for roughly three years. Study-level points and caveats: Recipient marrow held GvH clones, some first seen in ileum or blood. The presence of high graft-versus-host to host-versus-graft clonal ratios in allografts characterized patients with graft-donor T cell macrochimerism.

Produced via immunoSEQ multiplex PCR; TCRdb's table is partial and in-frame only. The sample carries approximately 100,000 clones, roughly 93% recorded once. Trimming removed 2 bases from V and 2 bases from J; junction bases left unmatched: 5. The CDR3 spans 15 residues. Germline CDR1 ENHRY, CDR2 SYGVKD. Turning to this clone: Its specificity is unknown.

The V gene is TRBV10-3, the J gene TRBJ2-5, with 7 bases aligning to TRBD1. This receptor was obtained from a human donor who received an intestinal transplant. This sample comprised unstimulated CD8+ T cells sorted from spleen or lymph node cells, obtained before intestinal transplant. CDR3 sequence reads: CAISELAGGQETQYF. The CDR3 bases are TGTGCCATCAGTGAGCTGGCAGGGGGTCAAGAGACCCAGTACTTC.